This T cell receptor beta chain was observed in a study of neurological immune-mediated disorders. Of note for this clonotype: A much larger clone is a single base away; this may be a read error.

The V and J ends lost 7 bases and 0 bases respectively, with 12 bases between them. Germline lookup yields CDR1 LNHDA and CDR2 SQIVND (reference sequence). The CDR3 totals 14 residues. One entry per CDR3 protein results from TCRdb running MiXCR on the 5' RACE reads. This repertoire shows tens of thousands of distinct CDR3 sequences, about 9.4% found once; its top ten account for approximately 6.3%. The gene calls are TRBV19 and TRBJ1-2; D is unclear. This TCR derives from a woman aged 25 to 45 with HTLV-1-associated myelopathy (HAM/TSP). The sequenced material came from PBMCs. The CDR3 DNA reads TGTGCCAGTAAGGCATCCTCCTCTAACTATGGCTACACCTTC. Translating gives CASKASSSNYGYTF.